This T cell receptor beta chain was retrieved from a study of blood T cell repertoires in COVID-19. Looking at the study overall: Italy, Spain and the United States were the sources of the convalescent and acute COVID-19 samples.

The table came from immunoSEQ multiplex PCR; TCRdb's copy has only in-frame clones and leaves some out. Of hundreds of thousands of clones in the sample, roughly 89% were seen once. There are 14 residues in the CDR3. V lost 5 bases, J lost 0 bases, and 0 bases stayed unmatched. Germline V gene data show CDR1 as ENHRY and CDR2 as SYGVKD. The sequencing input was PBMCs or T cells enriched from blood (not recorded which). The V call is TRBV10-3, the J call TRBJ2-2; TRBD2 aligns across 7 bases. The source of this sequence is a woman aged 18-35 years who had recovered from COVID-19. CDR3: CAISRGANTGELFF. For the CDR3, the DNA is TGTGCCATCAGTCGGGGGGCGAACACCGGGGAGCTGTTTTTT.